The 22 T cell receptor beta chains below were found in one sample sequenced in a study of response to subunit inactivated influenza vaccine. TCRdb recomputed calls from the RT-PCR reads with MiXCR, one row per CDR3 protein. The repertoire includes around 520,000 distinct CDR3 sequences, approximately 12% of them detected once, and 10% sits in the top ten. The source was PBMCs from blood, collected on the day of vaccination. Receptors were obtained from a man in his fifties or sixties who received an inactivated influenza vaccine.

This clonotype came up once. This rearrangement joins TRBV2 to TRBJ2-1; unclear D gene. The CDR3 has 15 residues. The germline V and J ends were trimmed by 3 bases and 8 bases, with 17 bases remaining between them. Germline-derived CDR1 and CDR2 are SNHLY and FYNNEI. For the CDR3, the DNA is TGTGCCAGCAGTGAGCCGGCGAGAGTGTTCGATGAGCAGTTCTTC. Translated: CASSEPARVFDEQFF.

V usage is TRBV19 and J usage is TRBJ2-1; 9 bases line up with TRBD2. V shed 5 bases, J shed 8 bases, and the junction held 10 bases outside the gene matches. CDR1 is LNHDA, CDR2 SQIVND, per germline (reference sequence). The CDR3 is 15 residues long. CDR3 amino acids: CASSPPGLAFHEQFF. CDR3 DNA sequence: TGTGCCAGTAGTCCCCCGGGACTAGCTTTCCATGAGCAGTTCTTC.

This clonotype has a handful of counts. The chain couples TRBV20-1 to TRBJ2-3, with 12 bases lining up with TRBD1. The germline V gene encodes CDR1 DFQATT and CDR2 SNEGSKA (reference sequence). The CDR3 runs 23 residues. Trimming took 0 bases from V and 4 from J; bases not matched to a gene: 26. CDR3 bases: TGCAGTGCTAGAGATTCGGGACAGGGGGCTGGGGGCCTGGTCCTAGGGGTCGCAGATACGCAGTATTTT. Protein product: CSARDSGQGAGGLVLGVADTQYF.

This chain uses TRBV6-2 or TRBV6-3 with TRBJ2-2, with 13 bases lining up with TRBD2. V gave up 8 bases and J gave up 1 base; unmatched junction bases: 10. CDR1 and CDR2 (germline): MNHEY, SVGEGT. The CDR3 loop spans 18 amino acids. This CDR3 reads CASGLTGTSGMNTGELFF. The CDR3 DNA follows: TGTGCCAGCGGCCTGACCGGGACTAGCGGGATGAACACCGGGGAGCTGTTTTTT.

This clonotype has ten or more counts. This sequence joins TRBV2 and TRBJ2-7; TRBD1 matches 7 bases. Germline CDR1 and CDR2: SNHLY and FYNNEI. V was clipped by 6 bases and J by 3 bases; unmatched bases: 5. CDR3 length equals 13 residues. The CDR3 spells CASRETGHYEQYF. CDR3 DNA sequence: TGTGCCAGCAGAGAGACAGGGCACTACGAGCAGTACTTC. Complete variable domain (other parts from reference TRBV2 and TRBJ2-7): EPEVTQTPSHQVTQMGQEVILRCVPISNHLYFYWYRQILGQKVEFLVSFYNNEISEKSEIFDDQFSVERPDGSNFTLKIRSTKLEDSAMYFCASRETGHYEQYFGPGTRLTVT.

V is TRBV30 and J is TRBJ2-3; no firm D call. Germline V gives CDR1 GTSNPN, CDR2 SVGIG (reference sequence). The germline V and J ends were trimmed by 4 bases and 3 bases, with 11 bases remaining between them. This CDR3 has 13 residues. The CDR3 region is CAWKTPKTDTQYF. DNA for the CDR3: TGTGCCTGGAAAACCCCCAAGACAGATACGCAGTATTTT.

The CDR3 sequence: CASSPYIFQETQYF. The CDR3 DNA reads as TGTGCCAGCAGCCCCTACATCTTCCAAGAGACCCAGTACTTC. The rearrangement links TRBV7-7 to TRBJ2-5; no clear D gene. V lost 5 bases, J lost 1 base, and 11 bases lay in between. This CDR3 contains 14 residues. Germline lookup yields CDR1 SSHAT and CDR2 FNYEAQ (reference sequence).

The chain couples TRBV15 to TRBJ2-7; D gene uncertain. This CDR3 is 13 amino acids long. With 0 bases removed from V and 5 bases from J, the gap between germline ends came to 8 bases. The germline V gene has CDR1 LNHNV and CDR2 YYDKDF (reference sequence). The CDR3 spells CATSRDWTNEQYF. CDR3 nucleotide sequence: TGTGCCACCAGCAGAGATTGGACGAACGAGCAGTACTTC. The full variable domain, completed using reference TRBV15 and TRBJ2-7, is DAMVIQNPRYQVTQFGKPVTLSCSQTLNHNVMYWYQQKSSQAPKLLFHYYDKDFNNEADTPDNFQSRRPNTSFCFLDIRSPGLGDTAMYLCATSRDWTNEQYFGPGTRLTVT.

The V gene is TRBV6-2 or TRBV6-3, the J gene TRBJ2-3; no definite D call. Germline V gene lookup returns CDR1 MNHEY and CDR2 SVGEGT. V lost 5 bases to trimming and J lost 8 bases, with 11 bases between them. This CDR3 is 12 amino acids long. CDR3 sequence: CASSPSHGTQYF. The CDR3 coding sequence is TGTGCCAGCAGTCCCTCCCATGGTACGCAGTATTTT.

CDR3 in amino acids: CASTHKHSGRAPRVTGELFF. DNA for the CDR3: TGTGCCAGCACCCATAAGCACAGCGGGAGGGCCCCCCGAGTCACCGGGGAGCTGTTTTTT. The chain carries TRBV27 and TRBJ2-2, with 10 bases identical to TRBD2. CDR3 length equals 20 residues. V shed 7 bases, J shed 4 bases, and the junction held 21 bases outside the gene matches. Germline V gene lookup returns CDR1 MNHEY and CDR2 SMNVEV (reference sequence).

The V gene is TRBV3-1, the J gene TRBJ2-1; perhaps TRBD2 as D (5 bases). V shed 5 bases and J shed 6 bases, with 23 bases lying between them. Germline CDR1 and CDR2: LGHDT and YNNKEL (reference sequence). This CDR3 region has 17 residues. The chain's CDR3 is CASSKAPLASWLNEQFF. In nucleotides, the CDR3 is TGTGCCAGCAGCAAAGCCCCCTTAGCGTCGTGGCTCAATGAGCAGTTCTTC.

The chain uses TRBV5-1 and TRBJ2-2; the D is unclear. The CDR3 contains 13 residues. Trimming removed 1 base from V and 6 bases from J, with 7 bases in between. Germline assignment: CDR1 SGHRS and CDR2 YFSETQ. The CDR3 spells CASSLIGPGELFF. CDR3 nucleotides: TGCGCCAGCAGCTTGATAGGTCCCGGGGAGCTGTTTTTT.

The chain recombines TRBV14 with TRBJ2-1, with D tentatively TRBD1 (6 bases). The length of the CDR3 is 16 residues. Germline loops: CDR1 SGHDN, CDR2 FVKESK. Trimming shortened V by 6 bases and J by 2 bases, and 17 bases separated the two germline ends. This CDR3 is CASRKGLDRTYNEQFF. The CDR3 nucleotides are TGTGCCAGCAGAAAGGGTCTGGACAGAACCTACAATGAGCAGTTCTTC.

This clonotype was seen at least ten times. J is TRBJ1-4 and V is TRBV4-1; D not resolved. This CDR3 is 16 amino acids long. Trimming removed 0 bases at V and 2 bases at J, with 10 bases between. Germline V lookup: CDR1 MGHRA, CDR2 YSYEKL. Here the CDR3 reads CASSQDRGLTNEKLFF. The DNA for the CDR3 is TGCGCCAGCAGCCAAGATCGAGGGTTGACTAATGAAAAACTGTTTTTT.

The chain recombines TRBV12-3 or TRBV12-4 with TRBJ1-5; D unresolved. Trimming removed 6 bases at V and 5 bases at J, with 8 bases between. The CDR3 contains 12 residues. The CDR3 loop reads CASRLQYQPQHF. The CDR3 DNA is TGTGCCAGCAGACTACAGTATCAGCCCCAGCATTTT.

The rearrangement joins TRBV12-3 or TRBV12-4 to TRBJ2-1, with 7 positions matching TRBD1. The V and J ends lost 6 bases and 5 bases, in that order; junction bases with no gene match: 4. The CDR3 is 13 amino acids. The CDR3 nucleotides are TGTGCCAGCAGAACACAGGGGCACAATGAGCAGTTCTTC. Translation: CASRTQGHNEQFF.

This clonotype was counted many times. The chain carries TRBV5-1 and TRBJ2-7; D may be TRBD1 (6 bases). V lost 5 bases, J lost 3 bases, and 9 bases lay in between. Germline CDR1 is SGHRS and CDR2 is YFSETQ. CDR3 size: 12 residues. This CDR3 is CASRDSFYEQYF. The CDR3 coding sequence is TGCGCCAGCAGGGACAGCTTCTACGAGCAGTACTTC. The complete variable domain, with remaining parts taken from reference TRBV5-1 and TRBJ2-7, reads KAGVTQTPRYLIKTRGQQVTLSCSPISGHRSVSWYQQTPGQGLQFLFEYFSETQRNKGNFPGRFSGRQFSNSRSEMNVSTLELGDSALYLCASRDSFYEQYFGPGTRLTVT.

This clonotype was recorded a few times. The rearrangement joins TRBV4-3 to TRBJ2-1; a possible D gene is TRBD2 (6 bases). The CDR3 is 14 amino acids. V lost 2 bases to trimming and J lost 7 bases, with 12 bases between them. The germline V gene has CDR1 LGHNA and CDR2 YSLEER. The CDR3 loop is CASSQSSGWNEQFF. CDR3 bases: TGCGCCAGCAGCCAAAGTAGCGGCTGGAATGAGCAGTTCTTC.

A few counts support this clonotype. The chain joins TRBV6-5 to TRBJ2-2; 7 bases are shared with TRBD2. The CDR3 has 16 amino acids. V gave up 2 bases and J gave up 6 bases; unmatched junction bases: 9. Germline values: CDR1 MNHEY, CDR2 SVGAGI. For the CDR3, the DNA is TGTGCCAGCAGTTACCTGGTTGGTCTAGCGGCCGGGGAGCTGTTTTTT. Protein product: CASSYLVGLAAGELFF.

There are many counts of this clonotype. V gene TRBV7-2 combines with J gene TRBJ1-4; D remains unclear. The CDR3 has 17 residues. Germline CDR1 and CDR2: SGHTA and FQGNSA. Trimming removed 2 bases from V and 0 bases from J, with 13 bases in between. The CDR3 DNA sequence: TGTGCCAGCAGCTTATTTGCGTTGGCGGCAACTAATGAAAAACTGTTTTTT. Translation gives CASSLFALAATNEKLFF.

V and J are TRBV4-2 and TRBJ2-6, with 7 nucleotides matching TRBD1. The length of the CDR3 is 19 residues. V dropped 4 bases and J dropped 1; count of bases not matched to a gene: 13. Germline lookup yields CDR1 LGHNA and CDR2 YNFKEQ. CDR3 residues: CASSPDRDKWASGANVLTF. Here the CDR3 DNA reads TGTGCCAGCAGCCCAGACAGGGACAAATGGGCGTCTGGGGCCAACGTCCTGACTTTC.

V gene TRBV20-1 combines with J gene TRBJ1-1; D not resolved. V was clipped by 1 base and J by 1 base, with 10 bases between them. The CDR3 loop spans 14 amino acids. Germline-derived CDR1 and CDR2 are DFQATT and SNEGSKA (reference sequence). CDR3 nucleotide sequence: TGCAGTGCTAGAGTTTACTATAAGAACACTGAAGCTTTCTTT. It specifies CSARVYYKNTEAFF.